This passage covers 24 T cell receptor beta chains from one sample sequenced in a study of blood T cell repertoires in COVID-19. Sequencing used immunoSEQ multiplex PCR; TCRdb keeps in-frame clones, though not all of them. The top ten clones hold approximately 0.92% of a sample with 350,000 to 500,000 clones, about 87% of them seen once. Sequences were obtained from peripheral blood. These receptors came from a man aged 18 to 30 with COVID-19, enrolled during active disease.

The chain has TRBV2 and TRBJ1-1; tentative D call: TRBD1 (5 bases). Trimming removed 7 bases from V and 6 bases from J, with 15 bases in between. There are 13 residues in the CDR3. In germline, CDR1 is SNHLY, CDR2 FYNNEI. CDR3 in amino acids: CASTETVVSEAFF. CDR3 DNA: TGTGCCAGCACCGAGACAGTTGTGTCTGAAGCTTTCTTT.

The chain recombines TRBV10-1 with TRBJ1-1; D might be TRBD1 (5 bases). The CDR3 sequence is 13 residues long. V lost 6 bases, J lost 1 base, and 9 bases lay in between. Germline V lookup: CDR1 WNHNN, CDR2 SYGVQD (reference sequence). The CDR3 loop is CASRGGENTEAFF. The CDR3 DNA reads as TGCGCCAGCAGGGGAGGGGAGAACACTGAAGCTTTCTTT.

The chain carries TRBV7-9 and TRBJ1-2, with D perhaps TRBD1 (6 bases). V shed 6 bases and J shed 4 bases, with 12 bases lying between them. CDR3 size: 13 residues. Germline loops: CDR1 SEHNR, CDR2 FQNEAQ (reference sequence). The CDR3 loop is CASRKGEFYGYTF. CDR3 DNA sequence: TGTGCCAGCAGAAAGGGGGAGTTCTATGGCTACACCTTC.

The V gene is TRBV19, the J gene TRBJ1-5; 9 bases are shared with TRBD1. V gave up 5 bases and J gave up 2 bases; unmatched junction bases: 10. The CDR3 sequence is 17 residues long. The germline V gene encodes CDR1 LNHDA and CDR2 SQIVND (reference sequence). CDR3 nucleotide sequence: TGTGCCAGTAGTCCCCGGACAGGGGAAGGGGGCAATCAGCCCCAGCATTTT. Amino acid sequence: CASSPRTGEGGNQPQHF.

This rearrangement joins TRBV10-1 to TRBJ1-1; D is possibly TRBD1 (5 bases). CDR1 is WNHNN, CDR2 SYGVQD, per germline (reference sequence). CDR3 length: 14 residues. Deletions cut 6 bases from V and 4 bases from J, with 15 bases between. Here the CDR3 reads CASRQYTGSTEAFF. CDR3 nucleotides: TGCGCCAGCAGGCAGTATACAGGATCCACTGAAGCTTTCTTT.

This sequence joins TRBV15 and TRBJ2-7; D not resolved. Trimming removed 0 bases at V and 6 bases at J, with 12 bases between. This CDR3 comprises 14 residues. Germline V lookup: CDR1 LNHNV, CDR2 YYDKDF (reference sequence). CDR3 region: CATSRDPREIEQYF. The CDR3 coding sequence is TGTGCCACCAGCAGAGATCCGAGAGAAATCGAGCAGTACTTC.

The V and J genes are TRBV29-1 and TRBJ2-3; TRBD1 aligns across 9 bases. The CDR3 consists of 13 residues. Losses at the gene ends were 6 bases for V and 2 bases for J; bases not matched to a gene: 3. Germline CDR1 is SQVTM and CDR2 is ANQGSEA. The DNA for the CDR3 is TGCAGCGTCGGGACAGGGTACACAGATACGCAGTATTTT. Translating it yields CSVGTGYTDTQYF.

The V and J genes are TRBV6-5 and TRBJ1-2, with a possible D match to TRBD1 (5 bases). Germline V gene lookup returns CDR1 MNHEY and CDR2 SVGAGI. The V and J ends lost 9 bases and 2 bases respectively, with 16 bases between them. This CDR3 is 14 amino acids long. As DNA, the CDR3 is TGTGCCAGTAAAAAACAGGAAGCCAACTATGGCTACACCTTC. Its protein product is CASKKQEANYGYTF.

This chain connects TRBV18 to TRBJ1-1; 10 nucleotides line up with TRBD1. The CDR3 is 15 residues long. V trimming: 1 base; J trimming: 2 bases; junction bases outside the gene matches: 1. In germline, CDR1 is KGHSH, CDR2 LQKENI. In nucleotides, the CDR3 is TGTGCCAGCTCACCACGGACAGGGGGAAACACTGAAGCTTTCTTT. This translates into CASSPRTGGNTEAFF.

Only one count was recorded for this clone. V gene TRBV27 combines with J gene TRBJ1-6; D uncertain. CDR1 and CDR2 (germline): MNHEY, SMNVEV (reference sequence). This CDR3 is 15 amino acids long. Trimming cost V 0 bases and J 6 bases, with 9 bases left between them. CDR3 in DNA: TGTGCCAGCAGTTTATCGGAGGGAGGTAATTCACCCCTCCACTTT. This codes for CASSLSEGGNSPLHF.

This chain connects TRBV28 to TRBJ1-3, with a possible D match to TRBD1 (6 bases). The V end was cut by 5 bases, the J end by 2 bases, with 13 bases between. Germline V gene sequence: CDR1 MDHEN, CDR2 SYDVKM. This CDR3 is 15 amino acids long. CDR3 protein: CASSQPQGTGNTIYF. CDR3 bases: TGTGCCAGCAGTCAACCTCAGGGGACTGGAAACACCATATATTTT.

In the case of this clone: The same CDR3 is also encoded by other DNA sequences in this sample. V and J are TRBV3-1 (or the pseudogene TRBV3-2) and TRBJ1-5; TRBD1 matches 7 bases. The CDR3 is made up of 14 amino acids. After removal of 1 base from V and 4 bases from J, the junction contained 1 base not matched to a gene. Germline lookup yields CDR1 LGHDT and CDR2 YNNKEL (reference sequence). The DNA for the CDR3 is TGTGCCAGCAGCCAAGGACAGGGAAATCAGCCCCAGCATTTT. Its translation is CASSQGQGNQPQHF.

The V gene is TRBV7-9, the J gene TRBJ2-2; maybe TRBD2 (6 bases). The CDR3 is made up of 14 amino acids. CDR1 is SEHNR, CDR2 FQNEAQ, per germline (reference sequence). Trimming removed 5 bases at V and 8 bases at J, with 15 bases between. The CDR3 coding sequence is TGTGCCAGCAGCCCTAGCGACCGGCATGGGGAGCTGTTTTTT. Protein product: CASSPSDRHGELFF.

The chain joins TRBV13 to TRBJ2-7, with D maybe TRBD2 (6 bases). CDR1 and CDR2 (germline): PRHDT, FYEKMQ (reference sequence). There are 12 residues in the CDR3. Trimming took 7 bases from V and 6 from J, leaving 13 bases between them. CDR3 nucleotide sequence: TGTGCCAGCACCCTCCTGGGGGGCGAGCAGTACTTC. Residues: CASTLLGGEQYF.

The chain combines TRBV7-2 with TRBJ2-7, with 8 positions matching TRBD2. This CDR3 region has 14 residues. Germline V CDR1 and CDR2: SGHTA, FQGNSA. The J segment lost 7 bases and the V segment lost 1 base, leaving 6 bases of the junction unmatched. CDR3 sequence: CASSLETSAREQYF. The CDR3 nucleotides are TGTGCCAGCAGCTTAGAGACTAGCGCTCGGGAGCAGTACTTC.

Only one count was recorded for this clone. The chain combines TRBV5-4 with TRBJ2-1, with D maybe TRBD2 (6 bases). CDR1 is SGHNT, CDR2 YYREEE, per germline (reference sequence). V was shortened by 1 base and J by 2 bases, with 10 bases between the two germline ends. The CDR3 has 15 amino acids. CDR3 DNA: TGTGCCAGCAGCTTGCGGGGAGGCACCTACAATGAGCAGTTCTTC. Its translation is CASSLRGGTYNEQFF.

The chain employs TRBV6-5 and TRBJ2-3, with 8 bases that match TRBD2. CDR3 size: 14 residues. V lost 6 bases to trimming and J lost 3 bases; unmatched junction nucleotides: 5. Germline loops: CDR1 MNHEY, CDR2 SVGAGI. DNA of the CDR3: TGTGCCAGCAGCCGCGGGAGGCTGACAGATACGCAGTATTTT. As protein: CASSRGRLTDTQYF.

The chain's CDR3 is CASSLAGGGPDTQYF. The CDR3 bases are TGTGCCAGCAGCCTAGCGGGAGGAGGCCCAGATACGCAGTATTTT. The genes are TRBV4-2 and TRBJ2-3; TRBD2 matches 10 bases. With 4 bases clipped from V and 4 bases from J, the junction kept 5 bases outside the gene matches. Germline CDR1 and CDR2: LGHNA and YNFKEQ. The CDR3 contains 15 residues.

About this clone itself: This CDR3 is also generated by other DNA sequences in the sample. This sequence joins TRBV30 and TRBJ2-3, with D possibly matching TRBD2 (5 bases). V was cut by 0 bases and J by 3 bases, with 7 bases left in between. CDR3 length equals 13 residues. CDR1 and CDR2 (germline): GTSNPN, SVGIG (reference sequence). The CDR3 region has the DNA TGTGCCTGGAGTGTACGCGGGACAGATACGCAGTATTTT. Protein sequence: CAWSVRGTDTQYF.

The chain combines TRBV6-6 with TRBJ2-1; 7 nucleotides match TRBD2. This CDR3 comprises 12 residues. Unmatched junction bases numbered 5, after V lost 5 bases and J lost 10 bases. The germline CDR1 and CDR2 sequences are MNHNY and SVGAGI (reference sequence). CDR3 sequence (DNA): TGTGCCAGCAGTCCCGGGACTACCGAGCAGTTCTTC. Its translation: CASSPGTTEQFF.

In this sample, this clone turned up a few times. Other DNA sequences in the same sample also yield this CDR3. The chain combines TRBV2 with TRBJ1-2, with TRBD1 matching over 8 bases. The CDR3 extends over 14 amino acids. The germline gives CDR1 SNHLY, CDR2 FYNNEI. V gave up 4 bases and J gave up 2 bases; unmatched junction bases: 3. The chain's CDR3 is CASSGTGFNYGYTF. CDR3 nucleotides: TGTGCCAGCAGTGGGACAGGGTTCAACTATGGCTACACCTTC.

The V call is TRBV2, the J call TRBJ2-5; D is perhaps TRBD1 (6 bases). V was pared by 6 bases and J by 5 bases, with 19 bases between. Looked up from germline, CDR1 is SNHLY and CDR2 is FYNNEI. The CDR3 loop spans 15 amino acids. CDR3 sequence: CASSPQGLDGETQYF. CDR3 DNA sequence: TGTGCCAGCAGCCCCCAGGGGTTGGATGGGGAGACCCAGTACTTC.

The rearrangement uses TRBV4-2 and TRBJ2-3; a possible D gene is TRBD2 (6 bases). The length of the CDR3 is 15 residues. Trimming cost V 5 bases and J 2 bases, with 14 bases left between them. The V gene's germline CDR1 is LGHNA and CDR2 YNFKEQ. CDR3 sequence reads: CASSTGRGPTDTQYF. The CDR3 DNA is TGTGCCAGCAGCACGGGGCGGGGTCCCACAGATACGCAGTATTTT.

The chain recombines TRBV11-2 with TRBJ1-4; D unclear. CDR1 is SGHAT and CDR2 is FQNNGV in the germline V gene. This CDR3 is built from 17 residues. Trimming removed 0 bases at V and 8 bases at J, with 19 bases between. CDR3 DNA sequence: TGTGCCAGCAGCTTAGATCCCTCCACAGCCACTGGGGAAAAACTGTTTTTT. It encodes CASSLDPSTATGEKLFF.